In its sample, the clone carrying this TCR beta chain was seen a few times. Its antigen is as yet unknown. This entry belongs to a study of blood T cells in healthy people across ages. V was shortened by 0 bases and J by 11 bases, with 16 bases between the two germline ends. The CDR3 length is 14 residues. Germline values: CDR1 MNHEY, CDR2 SVGAGI. Overall study results and limits: A greater number of naive CD4+ cells and higher diversity distinguished long-lived donors from aged donors. The lack of PBMC sorting stopped any conclusive naive versus antigen-experienced comparison.

Primers used in a second PCR of about 6 to 11 cycles were a sample-barcoded 5' primer and a J-beta primer mix. TCRdb reprocessed the 5' RACE reads via MiXCR and lists one record per CDR3 protein. The sample records approximately 1.5 million distinct CDR3 sequences, roughly 43% being singletons. The receptor's source is a woman between 18 and 29 years old in good health. Sequenced material: blood. The chain joins TRBV6-5 to TRBJ2-5; D unresolved. The CDR3: CASSYSRAPVEQYF. Written as DNA, the CDR3 is TGTGCCAGCAGTTACTCGAGAGCCCCGGTAGAGCAGTACTTC.